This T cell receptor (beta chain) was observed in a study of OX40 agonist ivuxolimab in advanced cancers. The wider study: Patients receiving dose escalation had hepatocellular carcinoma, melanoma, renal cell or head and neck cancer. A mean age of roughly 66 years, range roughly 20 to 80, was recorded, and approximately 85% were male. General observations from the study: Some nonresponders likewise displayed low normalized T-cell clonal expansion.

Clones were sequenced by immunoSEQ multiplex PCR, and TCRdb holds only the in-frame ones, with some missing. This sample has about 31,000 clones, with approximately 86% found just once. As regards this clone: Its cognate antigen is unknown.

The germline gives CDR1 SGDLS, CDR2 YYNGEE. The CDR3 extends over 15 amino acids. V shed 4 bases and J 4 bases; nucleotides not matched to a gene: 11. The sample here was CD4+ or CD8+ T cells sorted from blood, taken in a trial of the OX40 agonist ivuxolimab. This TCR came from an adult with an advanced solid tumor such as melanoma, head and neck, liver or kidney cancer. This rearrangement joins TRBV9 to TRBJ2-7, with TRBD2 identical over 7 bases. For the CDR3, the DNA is TGTGCCAGCAGCCCCGTTACTAGCGATGTTTACGAGCAGTACTTC. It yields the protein CASSPVTSDVYEQYF. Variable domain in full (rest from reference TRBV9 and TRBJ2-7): DSGVTQTPKHLITATGQRVTLRCSPRSGDLSVYWYQQSLDQGLQFLIQYYNGEERAKGNILERFSAQQFPDLHSELNLSSLELGDSALYFCASSPVTSDVYEQYFGPGTRLTVT.